The next 11 T cell receptor beta chains were all read from a single sample in a study of blood T cell repertoires in COVID-19. The protocol was immunoSEQ multiplex PCR, while the TCRdb copy is restricted to in-frame clones and leaves out a portion. The sample shows more than 400,000 clones, approximately 85% of them seen only once. The specimen sequenced was peripheral blood. These receptors originate from a human donor in a cohort sampled during active COVID-19.

This CDR3 reads CASSLGVGGTDTQYF. The DNA for the CDR3 is TGTGCCAGCAGCTTAGGGGTAGGAGGCACAGATACGCAGTATTTT. The chain carries TRBV7-9 and TRBJ2-3; D is uncertain. Germline V gives CDR1 SEHNR, CDR2 FQNEAQ (reference sequence). The CDR3 sequence is 15 residues long. With 1 base removed from V and 1 base from J, the gap between germline ends came to 9 bases.

The V gene is TRBV2, the J gene TRBJ1-2; D perhaps matches TRBD1 (6 bases). V was trimmed by 6 bases and J by 6 bases, leaving 17 bases between them. Per germline, CDR1 SNHLY and CDR2 FYNNEI. CDR3 length: 14 residues. The CDR3 region is CASSDLQGPHGYTF. The DNA for the CDR3 is TGTGCCAGCAGCGACCTACAGGGACCTCATGGCTACACCTTC.

The V and J genes are TRBV6-5 and TRBJ2-7, with 15 positions matching TRBD2. V lost 4 bases and J lost 1; bases outside the gene matches: 2. The CDR3 consists of 16 residues. Germline lookup yields CDR1 MNHEY and CDR2 SVGAGI. Here the CDR3 reads CASSWGLAGGSYEQYF. The CDR3 DNA sequence: TGTGCCAGCAGTTGGGGACTAGCGGGAGGTTCCTACGAGCAGTACTTC.

This clone was found once. This chain connects TRBV28 to TRBJ1-1; tentative D call: TRBD1 (6 bases). CDR3 length equals 14 residues. The V gene's germline CDR1 is MDHEN and CDR2 SYDVKM. V lost 3 bases and J 4 bases, leaving 12 bases between the germline ends. The CDR3 loop is CASSFRGASTEAFF. The DNA of the CDR3 is TGTGCCAGCAGTTTTCGGGGGGCGAGCACTGAAGCTTTCTTT.

The V and J genes are TRBV28 and TRBJ1-2; tentatively, D is TRBD1 (6 bases). CDR1 and CDR2 (germline): MDHEN, SYDVKM. The V and J ends lost 4 bases and 4 bases respectively, with 10 bases between them. The CDR3 has 13 residues. The CDR3 reads CASSSTGIYGYTF. CDR3 in DNA: TGTGCCAGCAGTTCCACAGGGATCTATGGCTACACCTTC.

The chain links TRBV28 to TRBJ1-5, with D possibly TRBD1 on 5 matching bases. The CDR3 length is 14 residues. The germline CDR1 and CDR2 sequences are MDHEN and SYDVKM. V lost 5 bases and J 7 bases, leaving 15 bases between the germline ends. The CDR3 DNA follows: TGTGCCAGCAGTAATAATAGACAGATCCAGCCCCAGCATTTT. This gives the protein CASSNNRQIQPQHF.

The J gene is TRBJ1-1, the V gene TRBV6-1; D perhaps matches TRBD1 (6 bases). The CDR3 has 15 amino acids. V gave up 5 bases and J gave up 8 bases, with 21 bases separating them. From germline, CDR1 is MNHNS and CDR2 SASEGT. The CDR3 coding sequence is TGTGCCAGCAGTCCTCAGACAGGCGCTCGTCTCGAAGCTTTCTTT. It translates to CASSPQTGARLEAFF.

This chain uses TRBV19 with TRBJ1-2, with 9 bases aligning to TRBD1. The CDR3 sequence is 15 residues long. Germline V gives CDR1 LNHDA, CDR2 SQIVND (reference sequence). The V and J ends lost 4 bases and 8 bases, in that order; junction bases with no gene match: 11. CDR3 in DNA: TGTGCCAGTAGTAATCCGGGACAGGGACTTCTAGGCTACACCTTC. Amino acids: CASSNPGQGLLGYTF. The variable domain in full, completed from reference TRBV19 and TRBJ1-2, reads DGGITQSPKYLFRKEGQNVTLSCEQNLNHDAMYWYRQDPGQGLRLIYYSQIVNDFQKGDIAEGYSVSREKKESFPLTVTSAQKNPTAFYLCASSNPGQGLLGYTFGSGTRLTVV.

J is TRBJ2-1 and V is TRBV7-9; D perhaps matches TRBD1 (5 bases). Germline V gene lookup returns CDR1 SEHNR and CDR2 FQNEAQ (reference sequence). V was pared by 4 bases and J by 1 base, with 20 bases between. This CDR3 contains 18 residues. Here the CDR3 reads CASSYGAGSMGSYNEQFF. The CDR3 coding sequence is TGTGCCAGCAGCTATGGAGCAGGGTCTATGGGGTCCTACAATGAGCAGTTCTTC.

The rearrangement uses TRBV6-5 and TRBJ2-7, with D unresolved. There are 13 residues in the CDR3. Trimming cost V 5 bases and J 2 bases, with 10 bases left between them. Germline V gene sequence: CDR1 MNHEY, CDR2 SVGAGI. CDR3 nucleotides: TGTGCCAGCAGTCGACACCGGACCTACGAGCAGTACTTC. Encoded protein: CASSRHRTYEQYF.

This chain connects TRBV27 to TRBJ2-5; 8 nucleotides align to TRBD2. The germline V gene has CDR1 MNHEY and CDR2 SMNVEV (reference sequence). With 1 base clipped from V and 2 bases from J, the junction kept 6 bases outside the gene matches. The CDR3 covers 16 residues. This CDR3 reads CASSLLAGGLQETQYF. The DNA for the CDR3 is TGTGCCAGCAGTTTATTGGCGGGAGGTCTACAAGAGACCCAGTACTTC.